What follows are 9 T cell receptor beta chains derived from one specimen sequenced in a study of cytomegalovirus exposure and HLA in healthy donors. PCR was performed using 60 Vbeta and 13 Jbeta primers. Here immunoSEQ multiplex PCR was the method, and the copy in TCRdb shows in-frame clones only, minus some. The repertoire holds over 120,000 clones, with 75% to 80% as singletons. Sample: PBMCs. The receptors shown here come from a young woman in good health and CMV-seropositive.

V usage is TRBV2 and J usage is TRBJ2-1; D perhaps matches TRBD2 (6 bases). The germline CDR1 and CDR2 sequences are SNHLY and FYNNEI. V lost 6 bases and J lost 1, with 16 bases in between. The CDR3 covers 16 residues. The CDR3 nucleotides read TGTGCCAGCAGCGGGGGACTCCTCGAGTCCTACAATGAGCAGTTCTTC. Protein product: CASSGGLLESYNEQFF.

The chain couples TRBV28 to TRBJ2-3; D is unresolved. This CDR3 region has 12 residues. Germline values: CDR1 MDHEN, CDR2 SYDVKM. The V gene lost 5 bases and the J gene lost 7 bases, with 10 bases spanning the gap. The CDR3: CASSQYIYTQYF. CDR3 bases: TGTGCCAGCAGTCAGTATATTTATACGCAGTATTTT.

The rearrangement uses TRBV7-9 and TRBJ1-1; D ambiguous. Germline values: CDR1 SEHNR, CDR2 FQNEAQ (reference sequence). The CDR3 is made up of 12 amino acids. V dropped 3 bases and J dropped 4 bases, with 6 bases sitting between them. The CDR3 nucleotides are TGTGCCAGCAGCTTCGGGTTCACTGAAGCTTTCTTT. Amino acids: CASSFGFTEAFF.

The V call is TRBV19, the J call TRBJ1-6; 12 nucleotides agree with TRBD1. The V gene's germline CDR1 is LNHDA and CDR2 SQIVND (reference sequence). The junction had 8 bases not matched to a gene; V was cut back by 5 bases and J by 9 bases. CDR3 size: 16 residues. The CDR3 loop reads CASSALGTGGLSPLHF. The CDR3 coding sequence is TGTGCCAGTAGTGCACTCGGGACAGGGGGCCTTTCACCCCTCCACTTT.

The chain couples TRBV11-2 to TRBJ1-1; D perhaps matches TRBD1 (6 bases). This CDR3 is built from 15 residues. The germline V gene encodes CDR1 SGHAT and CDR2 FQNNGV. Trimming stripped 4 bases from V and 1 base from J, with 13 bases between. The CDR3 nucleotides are TGTGCCAGCAGCTCATCTGACAGGTGGAACACTGAAGCTTTCTTT. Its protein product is CASSSSDRWNTEAFF.

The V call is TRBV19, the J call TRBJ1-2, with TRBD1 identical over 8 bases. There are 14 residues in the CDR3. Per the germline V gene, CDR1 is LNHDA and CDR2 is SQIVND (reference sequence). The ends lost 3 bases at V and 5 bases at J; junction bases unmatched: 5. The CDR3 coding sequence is TGTGCCAGTAGTATCCGACAGGGGATATATGGCTACACCTTC. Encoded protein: CASSIRQGIYGYTF.

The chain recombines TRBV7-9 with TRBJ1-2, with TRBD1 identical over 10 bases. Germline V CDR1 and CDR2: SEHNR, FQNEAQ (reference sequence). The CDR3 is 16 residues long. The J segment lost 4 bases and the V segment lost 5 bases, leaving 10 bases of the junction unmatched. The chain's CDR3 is CASSPGGTGDVYGYTF. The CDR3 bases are TGTGCCAGCAGCCCGGGAGGGACAGGGGACGTCTATGGCTACACCTTC.

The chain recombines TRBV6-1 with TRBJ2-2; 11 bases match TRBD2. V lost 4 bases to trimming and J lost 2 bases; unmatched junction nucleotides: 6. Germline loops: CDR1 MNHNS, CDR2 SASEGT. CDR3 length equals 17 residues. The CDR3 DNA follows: TGTGCCAGCAGTGCTCTAGCGGGGGGAGGAAACACCGGGGAGCTGTTTTTT. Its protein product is CASSALAGGGNTGELFF.

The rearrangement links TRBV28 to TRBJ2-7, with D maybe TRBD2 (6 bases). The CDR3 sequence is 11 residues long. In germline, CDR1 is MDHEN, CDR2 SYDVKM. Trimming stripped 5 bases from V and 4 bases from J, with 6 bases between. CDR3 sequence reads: CASSGGYEQYF. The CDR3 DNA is TGTGCCAGCAGTGGAGGGTACGAGCAGTACTTC.